The rows below give T cell receptor beta chains drawn from one sample of a study of shared clonotypes between healthy human individuals. This table comes from immunoSEQ multiplex PCR, and its TCRdb copy is limited to in-frame clones, with some not included. The table shows 180,000 or so clones, with 80% to 95% occurring only once. The sequenced sample was naive CD4+ T cells sorted from blood. The receptor source for this set is a woman in her 30s in good health. The CDR3 runs from the conserved cysteine through the conserved F or W. The D gene is left open where the match is weak. Part of the rows lack a size; the others show once, few, many or a class for expanded clones.

v_call,clone_size,d_call,cdr3_length,j_call,cdr3_aa,cdr3_nt
TRBV19,.,TRBD1,14,TRBJ1-1,CASSMGQAGTEAFF,TGTGCCAGTAGTATGGGACAGGCGGGCACTGAAGCTTTCTTT
TRBV9,.,.,15,TRBJ1-1,CASSARPGQNTEAFF,TGTGCCAGCAGCGCCAGACCCGGACAGAACACTGAAGCTTTCTTT
TRBV7-7,.,TRBD2,14,TRBJ2-7,CASSRGLAGGEQYF,TGTGCCAGCAGCCGAGGACTAGCGGGAGGCGAGCAGTACTTC
TRBV5-8,.,.,13,TRBJ1-6,CATAAGYNSPLHF,TGTGCCACCGCGGCAGGGTATAATTCACCCCTCCACTTT
TRBV4-2,few,.,14,TRBJ2-7,CASSRETASYEQYF,TGTGCCAGCAGCCGAGAGACAGCCTCCTACGAGCAGTACTTC
TRBV18,.,.,12,TRBJ2-7,CASSLYNYEQYF,TGTGCCAGCTCACTATACAACTACGAGCAGTACTTC
TRBV7-2,.,TRBD2,17,TRBJ2-7,CASSLAGLAGQAYEQYF,TGTGCCAGCAGCTTAGCGGGACTAGCGGGACAGGCCTACGAGCAGTACTTC
TRBV28,.,.,14,TRBJ2-7,CASSRGGNTYEQYF,TGTGCCAGCAGCCGGGGAGGCAATACCTACGAGCAGTACTTC
TRBV5-1,.,.,13,TRBJ2-7,CASSPSDEDEQYF,TGCGCCAGCAGCCCGTCTGACGAGGACGAGCAGTACTTC
TRBV7-2,.,TRBD2,16,TRBJ2-7,CASSLAGTSGSYEQYF,TGTGCCAGCAGCTTAGCGGGGACTAGCGGTTCCTACGAGCAGTACTTC
TRBV28,.,.,16,TRBJ2-7,CASSLVRGRPSYEQYF,TGTGCCAGCAGTTTAGTAAGGGGTCGTCCCTCCTACGAGCAGTACTTC
TRBV4-1,.,TRBD2,15,TRBJ2-7,CASSQSGLGTYKQYF,TGCGCCAGCAGCCAATCAGGACTAGGGACGTACAAGCAGTACTTC
TRBV7-9,once,TRBD1,15,TRBJ1-2,CASSPSGQPNYGYTF,TGTGCCAGCAGCCCATCGGGACAGCCTAACTATGGCTACACCTTC
TRBV5-1,.,.,16,TRBJ2-5,CASSLGVWGIQETQYF,TGCGCCAGCAGCTTGGGGGTTTGGGGAATCCAAGAGACCCAGTACTTC
TRBV6-5,.,.,14,TRBJ2-7,CASRPGQGSYEQYF,TGTGCCAGCAGACCAGGGCAGGGCTCCTACGAGCAGTACTTC
TRBV6-1,.,.,12,TRBJ1-1,CASRGWETEAFF,TGTGCCAGCAGGGGTTGGGAGACTGAAGCTTTCTTT
TRBV11-1,.,.,13,TRBJ1-1,CASSFAENTEAFF,TGTGCCAGCAGCTTTGCAGAGAACACTGAAGCTTTCTTT
TRBV6-5,.,.,12,TRBJ2-3,CASSRPTDTQYF,TGTGCCAGCAGCCGCCCCACAGATACGCAGTATTTT
TRBV19,.,.,14,TRBJ2-7,CASSISQGMNEQYF,TGTGCCAGTAGTATCAGCCAGGGAATGAACGAGCAGTACTTC
TRBV28,.,.,16,TRBJ2-7,CASSLAGTPLSLEQYF,TGTGCCAGCAGTCTCGCCGGGACTCCCCTTTCTCTCGAGCAGTACTTC
TRBV30,.,TRBD2,15,TRBJ2-1,CAWSVLAGDYNEQFF,TGTGCCTGGAGTGTACTAGCGGGAGACTACAATGAGCAGTTCTTC
TRBV5-1,.,.,13,TRBJ2-3,CASSSDYTDTQYF,TGCGCCAGCAGCTCGGACTACACAGATACGCAGTATTTT
TRBV29-1,.,TRBD2,16,TRBJ2-5,CSVEGLGLAARETQYF,TGCAGCGTTGAAGGTTTGGGACTAGCGGCCCGAGAGACCCAGTACTTC
TRBV2,.,.,15,TRBJ2-1,CASTPWALSYNEQFF,TGTGCCAGCACCCCCTGGGCCCTCTCCTACAATGAGCAGTTCTTC
TRBV12-5,few,.,13,TRBJ1-5,CASGTRGSQPQHF,TGTGCTAGTGGTACCAGGGGTAGCCAGCCCCAGCATTTT
TRBV9,.,.,15,TRBJ2-2,CASSAGGTNTGELFF,TGTGCCAGCAGCGCTGGCGGGACGAACACCGGGGAGCTGTTTTTT
TRBV18,.,.,14,TRBJ2-5,CASSPRPASETQYF,TGTGCCAGCTCACCAAGGCCCGCTAGCGAGACCCAGTACTTC
TRBV5-1,.,TRBD1,17,TRBJ1-1,CASSLVGQGAMDTEAFF,TGCGCCAGCAGCTTGGTAGGACAGGGGGCGATGGACACTGAAGCTTTCTTT
TRBV5-1,.,.,13,TRBJ1-2,CASSVTGTDGYTF,TGCGCCAGCAGCGTCACAGGGACGGACGGCTACACCTTC
TRBV7-8,.,TRBD2,14,TRBJ2-3,CASSLVPSGSGQYF,TGTGCCAGCAGCTTAGTACCTAGCGGGAGTGGGCAGTATTTT
TRBV19,.,.,14,TRBJ1-4,CASSRARTNEKLFF,TGTGCCAGTTCTCGAGCCAGAACTAATGAAAAACTGTTTTTT
TRBV23-1,.,.,13,TRBJ2-7,CASSQSRPTGQYF,TGCGCCAGCAGTCAATCCCGGCCGACTGGGCAGTACTTC
TRBV6-5,.,.,12,TRBJ1-4,CASSTGTEKLFF,TGTGCCAGCAGTACGGGGACGGAAAAACTGTTTTTT
TRBV19,.,.,15,TRBJ1-5,CASSTYEAPNQPQHF,TGTGCCAGTAGTACGTATGAGGCGCCGAATCAGCCCCAGCATTTT
TRBV19,.,.,15,TRBJ2-5,CASSIQGFLQETQYF,TGTGCCAGTAGTATACAGGGGTTCCTACAAGAGACCCAGTACTTC
TRBV28,.,.,14,TRBJ2-7,CASKGPQNSYEQYF,TGTGCCAGCAAGGGCCCCCAAAACTCCTACGAGCAGTACTTC
TRBV5-1,once,.,15,TRBJ2-7,CASSLIGKSPYEQYF,TGCGCCAGCAGCTTGATTGGGAAGTCTCCCTACGAGCAGTACTTC
TRBV9,once,TRBD1,16,TRBJ2-7,CASSVVGDRDIYEQYF,TGTGCCAGCAGCGTAGTAGGGGACAGGGATATCTACGAGCAGTACTTC
TRBV7-2,.,TRBD2,15,TRBJ2-7,CASSLRGGRNYEQYF,TGTGCCAGCAGCTTACGCGGGGGGCGTAACTACGAGCAGTACTTC
TRBV28,.,TRBD1,15,TRBJ1-5,CASSFQGGNHQPQHF,TGTGCCAGCAGTTTTCAGGGGGGCAATCATCAGCCCCAGCATTTT
TRBV11-2,few,TRBD2,13,TRBJ2-7,CASSRSGNNEQYF,TGTGCCAGCAGCCGTAGCGGGAACAACGAGCAGTACTTC
TRBV28,.,TRBD1,13,TRBJ1-1,CASQSGQITEAFF,TGTGCCAGCCAATCGGGACAGATTACTGAAGCTTTCTTT
TRBV4-2,.,TRBD2,17,TRBJ2-1,CASSQAFGSGSEDEQFF,TGTGCCAGCAGCCAAGCCTTCGGGAGCGGGAGTGAGGATGAGCAGTTCTTC
TRBV4-1,once,TRBD2,15,TRBJ2-1,CASRGTSGSFNEQFF,TGCGCCAGCAGGGGGACTAGCGGGAGTTTCAATGAGCAGTTCTTC
TRBV23-1,.,.,15,TRBJ2-7,CASSQDREDSYEQYF,TGCGCCAGCAGTCAAGATAGGGAAGACTCCTACGAGCAGTACTTC
TRBV9,.,.,14,TRBJ1-3,CASSTSSSGNTIYF,TGTGCCAGCAGCACCTCCTCCTCGGGAAACACCATATATTTT
TRBV14,.,TRBD1,15,TRBJ1-4,CASSPRTGTGEKLFF,TGTGCCAGCAGCCCGCGGACAGGGACGGGAGAAAAACTGTTTTTT
TRBV10-3,.,.,13,TRBJ2-7,CAISGDKVYEQYF,TGTGCCATCAGTGGCGACAAAGTCTACGAGCAGTACTTC
TRBV6-5,once,TRBD2,13,TRBJ2-5,CASSYREGWEQYF,TGTGCCAGCAGTTACCGGGAGGGTTGGGAGCAGTACTTC
TRBV5-1,once,TRBD2,14,TRBJ2-1,CASSPLAGYNEQFF,TGCGCCAGCAGCCCTCTAGCGGGGTACAATGAGCAGTTCTTC
TRBV18,few,TRBD1,13,TRBJ2-7,CASSPTGFHEQYF,TGTGCCAGCTCACCGACAGGGTTCCACGAGCAGTACTTC
TRBV5-4,.,TRBD1,15,TRBJ2-2,CASSPRGPDTGELFF,TGTGCCAGCAGCCCCAGGGGGCCGGACACCGGGGAGCTGTTTTTT
TRBV9,.,.,13,TRBJ1-6,CASSVAINSPLHF,TGTGCCAGCAGCGTAGCCATTAATTCACCCCTCCACTTT
TRBV5-1,.,TRBD2,16,TRBJ2-5,CASSSTPTSGKETQYF,TGCGCCAGCAGCTCAACGCCGACTAGCGGGAAAGAGACCCAGTACTTC
TRBV19,.,.,15,TRBJ1-2,CASSIWQGEGYGYTF,TGTGCCAGTAGTATCTGGCAGGGAGAGGGATATGGCTACACCTTC
TRBV28,.,TRBD1,18,TRBJ2-2,CASSRKGQHRSNTGELFF,TGTGCCAGCAGTCGAAAGGGACAGCACCGATCGAACACCGGGGAGCTGTTTTTT
TRBV5-4,few,TRBD2,15,TRBJ2-7,CASSLDVQRDYEQYF,TGTGCCAGCAGCTTGGACGTCCAGCGGGACTACGAGCAGTACTTC
TRBV5-4,.,TRBD1,14,TRBJ2-7,CASSGTGQSYEQYF,TGTGCCAGCAGCGGGACGGGACAGAGCTACGAGCAGTACTTC